This T cell receptor beta chain comes out of a study of blood T cell repertoires in COVID-19. The wider study: The United States, Italy and Spain supplied acute and convalescent COVID-19 samples. PBMCs, B-cell-depleted T cells, or T cells provided the cDNA or gDNA that made up the material.

Germline CDR1 reads LGHNA; CDR2 reads YSLEER. CDR3 length: 15 amino acids. The germline V and J ends were trimmed by 0 bases and 0 bases, with 5 bases remaining between them. Per the original methods: Quantification of nucleated cells was approximated via reference gene primer amplification. Assay: immunoSEQ multiplex PCR; the TCRdb copy retains only in-frame clones and omits some. The V and J calls and clone size are taken from that table; D and trimming were inferred from the DNA. This sample has fewer than 150,000 clones, with roughly four fifths found just once. This clone was found a few times. The sequencing input was peripheral blood. V and J are TRBV4-3 and TRBJ1-4; D uncertain. The TCR was taken from a human donor in a cohort sampled during active COVID-19. CDR3 sequence (DNA): TGCGCCAGCAGCCAAGATCTTGCAACTAATGAAAAACTGTTTTTT. Translation: CASSQDLATNEKLFF.